What follows is one TCR beta chain and its context. Its antigen is not identified. This specimen belongs to a study of early T cells in non-severe SARS-CoV-2 infection. Study-wide context: Sequencing of bulk RNA from unsorted whole blood was done, without chain pairing. Notes on the study in general: Reliance on VDJdb matching favored anti-spike CD8 responses; private and CD4 specificities were missed.

The protocol attached unique molecular identifiers to individual cDNA molecules. TCRdb redid the calling of the 5' RACE reads with MiXCR, one entry per CDR3 protein. Of approximately 46,000 distinct CDR3 sequences in the sample, about a tenth were seen once. Germline V gives CDR1 SGHVS, CDR2 FQNEAQ. The CDR3 contains 15 residues. V lost 5 bases to trimming and J lost 3 bases; unmatched junction nucleotides: 7. The rearrangement links TRBV7-8 to TRBJ2-7; TRBD2 aligns across 10 bases. Sequenced input: whole blood. The clonotype originates from an adult who was a healthcare worker with PCR-confirmed SARS-CoV-2 infection or an uninfected control (not recorded which). CDR3 in DNA: TGTGCCAGCAGCCCCCGGACTAGCGGAAGCTACGAGCAGTACTTC. Protein sequence: CASSPRTSGSYEQYF.